Each of the 30 T cell receptor beta chains below was sequenced from the same sample in a study of blood T cell repertoires in COVID-19. Profiling relied on immunoSEQ multiplex PCR, and the TCRdb table lists in-frame clones only, not all of them. The profile covers 65,000 or so clones, with about 80% appearing a single time and roughly 3.2% taken by the ten largest. Material: peripheral blood. The source is a man between 60 and 75 years old with acute or convalescent COVID-19.

In this sample, this clone turned up a few times. This chain uses TRBV7-3 with TRBJ1-6; D remains unclear. CDR3 length: 16 amino acids. CDR1 is SGHTA and CDR2 is FQGTGA in the germline V gene. The V end lost 2 bases, the J end lost 7 bases, and 15 bases lay between the germline ends. The CDR3 DNA sequence: TGTGCCAGCAGCTTATCCCCAAGAGTAGAGAATTCACCCCTCCACTTT. It specifies CASSLSPRVENSPLHF.

The chain couples TRBV7-3 to TRBJ2-5, with 11 positions matching TRBD2. After removal of 3 bases from V and 5 bases from J, the junction contained 5 bases not matched to a gene. Germline V gene data show CDR1 as SGHTA and CDR2 as FQGTGA. The length of the CDR3 is 15 residues. CDR3 loop: CASSFVAGGPETQYF. The CDR3 DNA sequence: TGTGCCAGCAGCTTCGTAGCGGGGGGGCCGGAGACCCAGTACTTC.

The J gene is TRBJ1-2, the V gene TRBV5-4, with D perhaps TRBD1 (5 bases). Trimming pared 5 bases from V and 4 bases from J, leaving 9 bases between. CDR3 length equals 12 residues. CDR1 is SGHNT and CDR2 is YYREEE in the germline V gene (reference sequence). For the CDR3, the DNA is TGTGCCAGCAGAGGGGATGGCTATGGCTACACCTTC. Translation: CASRGDGYGYTF.

The chain combines TRBV19 with TRBJ1-4; 10 nucleotides align to TRBD1. CDR3 length: 14 residues. From germline, CDR1 is LNHDA and CDR2 SQIVND (reference sequence). With V trimmed by 2 bases and J by 7 bases, 1 base remained unmatched. In DNA, the CDR3 is TGTGCCAGTAGTATACGGACAGGGGGTGAAAAACTGTTTTTT. Translation gives CASSIRTGGEKLFF.

The rearrangement links TRBV2 to TRBJ2-5; D is uncertain. Germline V gene lookup returns CDR1 SNHLY and CDR2 FYNNEI. CDR3 size: 14 residues. V was cut by 2 bases and J by 2 bases, with 9 bases left in between. CDR3 DNA sequence: TGTGCCAGCAGTGAATATGGCAGGCAAGAGACCCAGTACTTC. Translating it yields CASSEYGRQETQYF.

The rearrangement uses TRBV5-4 and TRBJ2-3; maybe TRBD2 (6 bases). The length of the CDR3 is 13 residues. V lost 1 base and J 6 bases, leaving 9 bases between the germline ends. Germline CDR1 and CDR2: SGHNT and YYREEE (reference sequence). Here the CDR3 DNA reads TGTGCCAGCAGCTTGACGGGGGAGGATACGCAGTATTTT. It codes for CASSLTGEDTQYF.

V and J are TRBV7-3 and TRBJ2-2, with D possibly TRBD2 on 5 matching bases. The CDR3 loop spans 17 amino acids. Germline loops: CDR1 SGHTA, CDR2 FQGTGA. Trimming left V 4 bases short and J 7 bases short, with 22 bases between. DNA for the CDR3: TGTGCCAGCAGCTACGGCGTTTCGGTTGCTGAGGGCGGGGAGCTGTTTTTT. Translated: CASSYGVSVAEGGELFF.

The J gene is TRBJ1-1, the V gene TRBV6-6; 7 nucleotides match TRBD1. J was trimmed by 3 bases and V by 6 bases; bases with no gene match: 4. This CDR3 comprises 13 residues. Germline CDR1 MNHNY, CDR2 SVGAGI (reference sequence). CDR3 residues: CASRDRRDTEAFF. The CDR3 DNA follows: TGTGCCAGCAGGGACAGGAGGGACACTGAAGCTTTCTTT.

This rearrangement joins TRBV6-5 to TRBJ2-2; 7 nucleotides match TRBD2. V lost 6 bases to trimming and J lost 7 bases; unmatched junction nucleotides: 5. Germline CDR1 is MNHEY and CDR2 is SVGAGI. The CDR3 has 13 residues. CDR3 amino acids: CASRREGSGELFF. CDR3 in DNA: TGTGCCAGCAGAAGGGAGGGGAGCGGGGAGCTGTTTTTT.

Only a few counts were recorded for this clone. This chain connects TRBV20-1 to TRBJ1-1; a possible D gene is TRBD1 (5 bases). The CDR3 extends over 14 amino acids. Germline loops: CDR1 DFQATT, CDR2 SNEGSKA (reference sequence). The V and J ends lost 3 bases and 6 bases respectively, with 17 bases between them. CDR3 in amino acids: CSASQGGAVAEAFF. The CDR3 bases are TGCAGTGCTAGTCAAGGAGGGGCGGTTGCTGAAGCTTTCTTT.

This chain uses TRBV19 with TRBJ1-2; a weak D match, TRBD1 (5 bases). CDR3 length: 11 amino acids. CDR1 and CDR2 from the germline V gene are LNHDA and SQIVND (reference sequence). Deletions cut 7 bases from V and 8 bases from J, with 11 bases between. CDR3 protein: CASTRWGGYTF. CDR3 DNA sequence: TGTGCCAGTACCCGATGGGGCGGCTACACCTTC.

The gene calls are TRBV5-4 and TRBJ1-3; D ambiguous. Germline V gene data show CDR1 as SGHNT and CDR2 as YYREEE (reference sequence). The CDR3 covers 16 residues. V was clipped by 0 bases and J by 2 bases, with 12 bases between them. Here the CDR3 reads CASSLGSGSTGNTIYF. DNA for the CDR3: TGTGCCAGCAGCTTGGGGAGCGGGTCAACTGGAAACACCATATATTTT. Variable domain in full (rest from reference TRBV5-4 and TRBJ1-3): ETGVTQSPTHLIKTRGQQVTLRCSSQSGHNTVSWYQQALGQGPQFIFQYYREEENGRGNFPPRFSGLQFPNYSSELNVNALELDDSALYLCASSLGSGSTGNTIYFGEGSWLTVV.

This sequence joins TRBV5-6 and TRBJ2-7; 7 nucleotides agree with TRBD1. CDR1 is SGHDT and CDR2 is YYEEEE in the germline V gene. The CDR3 is 16 amino acids. The V gene end was trimmed by 4 bases and the J gene end by 3 bases; junction bases not matched to a gene: 13. This CDR3 is CASSHFRDSPLYEQYF. CDR3 sequence (DNA): TGTGCCAGCAGCCATTTCCGGGACAGCCCTCTCTACGAGCAGTACTTC.

The V and J genes are TRBV5-1 and TRBJ1-4; TRBD1 might be the D (5 bases). The V end lost 0 bases, the J end lost 0 bases, and 15 bases lay between the germline ends. The CDR3 consists of 18 residues. The germline gives CDR1 SGHRS, CDR2 YFSETQ. DNA of the CDR3: TGCGCCAGCAGCTTGGCTGGGCAGGGAGGGGCAACTAATGAAAAACTGTTTTTT. Protein product: CASSLAGQGGATNEKLFF.

The rearrangement links TRBV4-2 to TRBJ2-3, with D tentatively TRBD2 (6 bases). The CDR3 is made up of 15 amino acids. V was pared by 4 bases and J by 4 bases, with 15 bases between. The germline V gene encodes CDR1 LGHNA and CDR2 YNFKEQ. CDR3 sequence reads: CASSLAASASDTQYF. The CDR3, as DNA: TGTGCCAGCAGCCTGGCGGCTAGCGCCTCAGATACGCAGTATTTT.

V is TRBV12-5 and J is TRBJ2-1; 10 positions agree with TRBD2. The CDR3 loop spans 16 amino acids. The J segment lost 8 bases and the V segment lost 1 base, leaving 8 bases of the junction unmatched. Germline values: CDR1 LGHNT, CDR2 FRNRAP. Written as DNA, the CDR3 is TGTGCTAGTGGTTTGGGAAGCGGGGGGGCCTTTGATGAGCAGTTCTTC. This gives the protein CASGLGSGGAFDEQFF.

The genes are TRBV7-8 and TRBJ2-2; possible D gene TRBD2, 5 bases. Germline V gene data show CDR1 as SGHVS and CDR2 as FQNEAQ. Trimming shortened V by 7 bases and J by 6 bases, and 18 bases separated the two germline ends. The CDR3 consists of 15 residues. In nucleotides, the CDR3 is TGTGCCAGCACAAAGGACTTAGCAAATCCCGGGGAGCTGTTTTTT. Its protein product is CASTKDLANPGELFF.

The V and J genes are TRBV21-1 and TRBJ1-4. TRBV21-1 is marked as a pseudogene. The CDR3 totals 16 residues. CDR3 DNA: TGTGCCAGCAGCATGGGAGGGGATGCAACTAATGAAAAACTGTTTTTT. It translates to CASSMGGDATNEKLFF.

The chain links TRBV2 to TRBJ2-7, with D uncertain. The CDR3 sequence is 12 residues long. Germline CDR1 is SNHLY and CDR2 is FYNNEI. V lost 8 bases and J 1 base, leaving 9 bases between the germline ends. This CDR3 reads CASGLLSYEQYF. DNA of the CDR3: TGTGCCAGCGGGCTTTTGTCCTACGAGCAGTACTTC.

This clone was observed a handful of times. V usage is TRBV5-8 and J usage is TRBJ1-3; tentatively, D is TRBD1 (5 bases). V was pared by 4 bases and J by 11 bases, with 16 bases between. CDR3 length: 13 amino acids. Germline lookup yields CDR1 SGHTS and CDR2 YDEGEE. The CDR3 loop reads CASSIYAGTSIYF. CDR3 DNA sequence: TGTGCCAGCAGCATATATGCGGGGACGTCCATATATTTT.

This clone has a handful of counts. J is TRBJ1-2 and V is TRBV19; D remains ambiguous. The CDR3 covers 12 residues. The V and J ends lost 11 bases and 2 bases respectively, with 12 bases between them. Germline V gene sequence: CDR1 LNHDA, CDR2 SQIVND (reference sequence). The chain's CDR3 is CAAREGNYGYTF. As DNA, the CDR3 is TGTGCCGCGAGAGAGGGAAACTATGGCTACACCTTC.

V is TRBV6-1 and J is TRBJ2-1, with TRBD2 identical over 10 bases. The CDR3 has 16 amino acids. The ends lost 4 bases at V and 3 bases at J; junction bases unmatched: 6. Germline-derived CDR1 and CDR2 are MNHNS and SASEGT. CDR3 nucleotides: TGTGCCAGCAGTGCGTTAGCGGGGGGTTACTACAATGAGCAGTTCTTC. It translates to CASSALAGGYYNEQFF.

The chain has TRBV24-1 and TRBJ2-5; D is ambiguous. Germline-derived CDR1 and CDR2 are KGHDR and SFDVKD. V was trimmed by 3 bases and J by 5 bases, leaving 15 bases between them. The CDR3 extends over 15 amino acids. The CDR3 DNA is TGTGCCACCAGTGATACGGGTAACCCAGCGGAGACCCAGTACTTC. This gives the protein CATSDTGNPAETQYF.

V and J are TRBV5-1 and TRBJ1-1; TRBD1 matches 7 bases. The CDR3 runs 16 residues. Germline CDR1 and CDR2: SGHRS and YFSETQ. V was pared by 6 bases and J by 2 bases, with 13 bases of the junction left unmatched. The CDR3 coding sequence is TGCGCCAGCACGACAGGGCTCACCTGGGATAACACTGAAGCTTTCTTT. Translated, it gives CASTTGLTWDNTEAFF.

The rearrangement uses TRBV12-3 or TRBV12-4 and TRBJ2-2; no definite D call. V lost 7 bases, J lost 2 bases, and 5 bases lay in between. There are 12 residues in the CDR3. The CDR3 DNA sequence: TGTGCCAGCACCGTAAACACCGGGGAGCTGTTTTTT. It specifies CASTVNTGELFF.

Only one count was recorded for this clone. V gene TRBV19 combines with J gene TRBJ2-1; weak D call: TRBD1 (6 bases). V was cut by 5 bases and J by 3 bases, with 14 bases left in between. The CDR3 length is 15 residues. Germline CDR1 reads LNHDA; CDR2 reads SQIVND (reference sequence). CDR3 region: CASSLQGNLYNEQFF. The DNA for the CDR3 is TGTGCCAGTAGTTTACAGGGAAATCTCTACAATGAGCAGTTCTTC.

The chain combines TRBV5-1 with TRBJ1-2; D call uncertain. This CDR3 region has 14 residues. Germline CDR1 and CDR2: SGHRS and YFSETQ. V was clipped by 0 bases and J by 0 bases, with 6 bases between them. For the CDR3, the DNA is TGCGCCAGCAGCTTGGGGGGAGCTAACTATGGCTACACCTTC. Amino acids: CASSLGGANYGYTF.

The chain is built from TRBV9 and TRBJ2-1; TRBD2 matches 8 bases. V lost 0 bases and J lost 1; bases outside the gene matches: 3. The germline V gene has CDR1 SGDLS and CDR2 YYNGEE. This CDR3 spans 16 amino acids. CDR3 region: CASSVDGGGSYNEQFF. In nucleotides, the CDR3 is TGTGCCAGCAGCGTAGATGGCGGGGGGTCCTACAATGAGCAGTTCTTC. The variable domain in full, completed from reference TRBV9 and TRBJ2-1, reads DSGVTQTPKHLITATGQRVTLRCSPRSGDLSVYWYQQSLDQGLQFLIQYYNGEERAKGNILERFSAQQFPDLHSELNLSSLELGDSALYFCASSVDGGGSYNEQFFGPGTRLTVL.

This sequence joins TRBV7-3 and TRBJ2-7; 8 bases line up with TRBD1. CDR1 and CDR2 (germline): SGHTA, FQGTGA. This CDR3 contains 22 residues. The V gene end was trimmed by 1 base and the J gene end by 3 bases; junction bases not matched to a gene: 26. CDR3 amino acids: CASSLKRPVADREVRNNYEQYF. The CDR3 nucleotides read TGTGCCAGCAGCTTAAAGCGCCCCGTTGCGGACAGGGAGGTTAGAAATAACTACGAGCAGTACTTC.

J is TRBJ1-2 and V is TRBV6-5; 7 bases fit TRBD1. Germline V gene sequence: CDR1 MNHEY, CDR2 SVGAGI. With V trimmed by 5 bases and J by 4 bases, 7 bases remained unmatched. The CDR3 has 14 amino acids. CDR3 region: CASSLPDRVYGYTF. In nucleotides, the CDR3 is TGTGCCAGCAGTCTCCCCGACAGGGTCTATGGCTACACCTTC.